This entry lists 26 T cell receptor beta chains sequenced from one sample in a study of shared clonotypes between healthy human individuals (dated by TCRdb to the early 2020s). The receptor library was made with the immunoSEQ multiplex PCR assay. In TCRdb, the immuneACCESS table is reduced to in-frame sequences with V and J assigned. These tables do not hold every clone; where another copy was compared, an unresolved V gene accounts for under half, and the others remain unexplained. For this sample there are roughly 1,500,000 clones; 95% to 99% appear just once. The ten biggest clones cover 0.4% to 0.45% of the sample. The sequenced sample consisted of naive CD4+ T cells sorted from blood. Per the publication, the cell subset or site label means: CD45RA+ positively selected. The receptor set was obtained from a man aged 25-40 years in good health.

The chain is built from TRBV27 and TRBJ2-7; TRBD2 is a possible D gene (6 bases). The V gene lost 1 base and the J gene lost 3 bases, with 13 bases spanning the gap. The CDR3 covers 15 residues. Per germline, CDR1 MNHEY and CDR2 SMNVEV (reference sequence). Written as DNA, the CDR3 is TGTGCCAGCAGTTTATACCCGGGAGAAGGCTACGAGCAGTACTTC. It encodes CASSLYPGEGYEQYF.

On this clone itself: In the same sample, other DNA sequences code for this CDR3. The chain combines TRBV28 with TRBJ2-1; D is ambiguous. CDR3 length: 12 amino acids. Germline CDR1 reads MDHEN; CDR2 reads SYDVKM. V lost 4 bases and J lost 4, with 5 bases in between. CDR3 protein: CASSSLYNEQFF. The CDR3 DNA reads TGTGCCAGCAGTTCCCTTTACAATGAGCAGTTCTTC.

The V and J genes are TRBV7-2 and TRBJ2-5, with D perhaps matching TRBD2 (5 bases). The germline V gene has CDR1 SGHTA and CDR2 FQGNSA. Trimming cost V 5 bases and J 5 bases, with 15 bases left between them. The CDR3 loop spans 14 amino acids. The CDR3 region is CASSLDFRIETQYF. In DNA form, the CDR3 reads TGTGCCAGCAGCCTGGACTTCCGGATCGAGACCCAGTACTTC.

The J gene is TRBJ2-7, the V gene TRBV11-2; D is possibly TRBD2 (6 bases). The CDR3 sequence is 15 residues long. Germline CDR1 is SGHAT and CDR2 is FQNNGV. Trimming cost V 5 bases and J 3 bases, with 17 bases left between them. The CDR3 DNA follows: TGTGCCAGCAGCGAGAGGCGGGAAACGTACTACGAGCAGTACTTC. Translation gives CASSERRETYYEQYF.

V gene TRBV18 combines with J gene TRBJ2-2; perhaps TRBD1 as D (5 bases). The CDR3 is made up of 14 amino acids. V dropped 8 bases and J dropped 2 bases, with 12 bases sitting between them. Germline lookup yields CDR1 KGHSH and CDR2 LQKENI. The CDR3 region has the DNA TGTGCCAGCGCGGCCAGGGCAAACACCGGGGAGCTGTTTTTT. Its protein product is CASAARANTGELFF.

The genes are TRBV9 and TRBJ2-7, with 7 bases identical to TRBD2. Unmatched junction bases numbered 14, after V lost 0 bases and J lost 5 bases. From germline, CDR1 is SGDLS and CDR2 YYNGEE. The CDR3 spans 17 residues. The CDR3 spells CASSVDVAGAILNEQYF. Written as DNA, the CDR3 is TGTGCCAGCAGCGTAGACGTGGCGGGAGCGATATTAAACGAGCAGTACTTC.

The rearrangement joins TRBV6-5 to TRBJ1-2; TRBD1 agrees at 9 bases. V gave up 6 bases and J gave up 4 bases; unmatched junction bases: 9. CDR3 size: 15 residues. Germline CDR1 MNHEY, CDR2 SVGAGI. This chain's CDR3 is CASSSERQGGYGYTF. The CDR3 DNA reads TGTGCCAGCAGCTCAGAGAGACAGGGGGGCTATGGCTACACCTTC.

The chain is built from TRBV7-9 and TRBJ2-7; TRBD1 matches at 9 bases. The CDR3 has 16 residues. The germline V gene encodes CDR1 SEHNR and CDR2 FQNEAQ (reference sequence). The V gene end was trimmed by 3 bases and the J gene end by 5 bases; junction bases not matched to a gene: 11. The chain's CDR3 is CASSFLTGTGINEQYF. As DNA, the CDR3 is TGTGCCAGCAGCTTTTTAACCGGGACAGGGATCAACGAGCAGTACTTC.

The chain uses TRBV28 and TRBJ2-7, with 9 bases aligning to TRBD1. The length of the CDR3 is 15 residues. Germline V CDR1 and CDR2: MDHEN, SYDVKM. The V segment lost 2 bases and the J segment 4 bases; nucleotides outside the gene matches: 6. CDR3 DNA: TGTGCCAGCAGTTTAGGGGGACAGGGTGGATACGAGCAGTACTTC. It yields the protein CASSLGGQGGYEQYF.

The rearrangement links TRBV5-6 to TRBJ2-1; no clear D gene. Germline V lookup: CDR1 SGHDT, CDR2 YYEEEE. Trimming pared 6 bases from V and 4 bases from J, leaving 11 bases between. The CDR3 runs to 13 residues. CDR3 loop: CASTLGRYNEQFF. DNA for the CDR3: TGTGCCAGCACCCTCGGCAGGTACAATGAGCAGTTCTTC.

The gene calls are TRBV11-2 and TRBJ2-4; D is unresolved. The CDR3 spans 15 residues. V was pared by 1 base and J by 0 bases, with 7 bases between. Per germline, CDR1 SGHAT and CDR2 FQNNGV. The CDR3 DNA reads TGTGCCAGCAGCTTAGGTACTATAGCCAAAAACATTCAGTACTTC. It codes for CASSLGTIAKNIQYF.

The chain employs TRBV11-2 and TRBJ2-5; D uncertain. The germline V and J ends were trimmed by 5 bases and 2 bases, with 9 bases remaining between them. The length of the CDR3 is 13 residues. Looked up from germline, CDR1 is SGHAT and CDR2 is FQNNGV. CDR3 DNA sequence: TGTGCCAGCAGCCGTATGTTGCAAGAGACCCAGTACTTC. As protein: CASSRMLQETQYF. Supplemented by reference TRBV11-2 and TRBJ2-5, the full variable domain reads EAGVAQSPRYKIIEKRQSVAFWCNPISGHATLYWYQQILGQGPKLLIQFQNNGVVDDSQLPKDRFSAERLKGVDSTLKIQPAKLEDSAVYLCASSRMLQETQYFGPGTRLLVL.

The chain uses TRBV6-6 and TRBJ2-7; the D gene is possibly TRBD1 (7 bases). This CDR3 region has 14 residues. From germline, CDR1 is MNHNY and CDR2 SVGAGI (reference sequence). V was pared by 6 bases and J by 4 bases, with 16 bases between. This CDR3 reads CASRITAGGYEQYF. CDR3 sequence (DNA): TGTGCCAGCAGGATAACAGCAGGGGGGTACGAGCAGTACTTC.

As to this clone: At the DNA level, this CDR3 is encoded by other sequences in the same sample as well. This chain links TRBV20-1 with TRBJ2-2; no clear D. Germline V gene sequence: CDR1 DFQATT, CDR2 SNEGSKA (reference sequence). The CDR3 runs 11 residues. V dropped 3 bases and J dropped 5 bases, with 4 bases sitting between them. For the CDR3, the DNA is TGCAGTGCTAGCCGAACCGGGGAGCTGTTTTTT. This codes for CSASRTGELFF.

The chain links TRBV7-2 to TRBJ2-1, with TRBD2 identical over 11 bases. The CDR3 is 16 residues long. The germline V gene encodes CDR1 SGHTA and CDR2 FQGNSA. The V and J ends lost 2 bases and 3 bases, in that order; junction bases with no gene match: 3. CDR3: CASSLFLAGGYNEQFF. The CDR3 region has the DNA TGTGCCAGCAGCTTATTCCTAGCGGGAGGCTACAATGAGCAGTTCTTC. Variable domain in full (rest from reference TRBV7-2 and TRBJ2-1): GAGVSQSPSNKVTEKGKDVELRCDPISGHTALYWYRQSLGQGLEFLIYFQGNSAPDKSGLPSDRFSAERTGGSVSTLTIQRTQQEDSAVYLCASSLFLAGGYNEQFFGPGTRLTVL.

V is TRBV27 and J is TRBJ1-1, with D unclear. Germline CDR1 and CDR2: MNHEY and SMNVEV (reference sequence). Trimming left V 6 bases short and J 1 base short, with 9 bases between. This CDR3 comprises 13 residues. CDR3 amino acids: CASRAVGNTEAFF. CDR3 DNA: TGTGCCAGCAGGGCCGTAGGGAACACTGAAGCTTTCTTT.

V gene TRBV25-1 combines with J gene TRBJ2-1, with D unresolved. This CDR3 is 13 amino acids long. Germline CDR1 MGHDK, CDR2 SYGVNS. V was clipped by 7 bases and J by 7 bases, with 14 bases between them. The CDR3 nucleotides read TGTGCCAGCACACGGTTTGGGGTGAATGAGCAGTTCTTC. Its protein is CASTRFGVNEQFF.

A single count supports this clone. This CDR3 reads CASSYVRGADTQYF. CDR3 DNA sequence: TGTGCCAGCAGTTACGTCAGGGGAGCAGATACGCAGTATTTT. This chain connects TRBV6-5 to TRBJ2-3, with D maybe TRBD1 (6 bases). The CDR3 contains 14 residues. Trimming shortened V by 2 bases and J by 4 bases, and 10 bases separated the two germline ends. Germline CDR1 MNHEY, CDR2 SVGAGI.

This chain uses TRBV7-9 with TRBJ2-7, with D possibly TRBD1 on 6 matching bases. The CDR3 has 15 amino acids. V lost 4 bases and J lost 3, with 16 bases in between. Germline V lookup: CDR1 SEHNR, CDR2 FQNEAQ (reference sequence). The CDR3 is CASSSIRTAHYEQYF. Here the CDR3 DNA reads TGTGCCAGCAGCTCGATCCGGACAGCCCACTACGAGCAGTACTTC. The full variable domain, in which reference TRBV7-9 and TRBJ2-7 provide the parts outside the CDR3, is DTGVSQNPRHKITKRGQNVTFRCDPISEHNRLYWYRQTLGQGPEFLTYFQNEAQLEKSRLLSDRFSAERPKGSFSTLEIQRTEQGDSAMYLCASSSIRTAHYEQYFGPGTRLTVT.

The chain links TRBV6-1 to TRBJ2-1, with D possibly TRBD1 on 5 matching bases. The CDR3 runs to 14 residues. Trimming shortened V by 4 bases and J by 6 bases, and 13 bases separated the two germline ends. Germline CDR1 MNHNS, CDR2 SASEGT. CDR3 protein: CASSGAMGPNEQFF. In DNA form, the CDR3 reads TGTGCCAGCAGTGGAGCGATGGGGCCCAATGAGCAGTTCTTC.

As for this clone: Within the sample, other DNA sequences also encode this same CDR3. This sequence joins TRBV5-4 and TRBJ1-2; weak D call: TRBD1 (5 bases). The V and J ends lost 2 bases and 2 bases respectively, with 7 bases between them. The CDR3 has 13 residues. Germline-derived CDR1 and CDR2 are SGHNT and YYREEE (reference sequence). The CDR3: CASSFGTNYGYTF. The CDR3 nucleotides read TGTGCCAGCAGCTTCGGGACCAACTATGGCTACACCTTC.

About this clone: Other nucleotide sequences from this sample produce the same CDR3. V usage is TRBV5-8 and J usage is TRBJ1-5; the D is unclear. The CDR3 loop spans 12 amino acids. Germline CDR1 and CDR2: SGHTS and YDEGEE. The V and J ends lost 1 base and 6 bases respectively, with 5 bases between them. Here the CDR3 reads CASSLLAQPQHF. CDR3 coding DNA: TGTGCCAGCAGCTTGTTGGCTCAGCCCCAGCATTTT.

CDR3 DNA: TGTGCCAGCACCAAAGGGGGTAGCTCTGGGGCCAACGTCCTGACTTTC. Encoded protein: CASTKGGSSGANVLTF. J is TRBJ2-6 and V is TRBV5-4, with D perhaps matching TRBD1 (6 bases). This CDR3 is 16 amino acids long. Per the germline V gene, CDR1 is SGHNT and CDR2 is YYREEE (reference sequence). Trimming shortened V by 6 bases and J by 0 bases, and 13 bases separated the two germline ends.

The chain employs TRBV6-1 and TRBJ2-7, with TRBD2 matching 8 bases. This CDR3 is built from 18 residues. Germline V gene lookup returns CDR1 MNHNS and CDR2 SASEGT. V dropped 0 bases and J dropped 4; count of bases not matched to a gene: 14. CDR3 protein: CASSEAPVAGLGRYEQYF. In DNA form, the CDR3 reads TGTGCCAGCAGTGAAGCGCCCGTAGCGGGGCTGGGTAGGTACGAGCAGTACTTC.

The chain has TRBV5-4 and TRBJ1-4, with TRBD1 matching 7 bases. Germline V gene lookup returns CDR1 SGHNT and CDR2 YYREEE (reference sequence). The trim removed 4 bases at V and 3 bases at J, leaving 6 bases unmatched. CDR3 length equals 15 residues. The CDR3 coding sequence is TGTGCCAGCAGCAAAAGGGGGCTGGCTAATGAAAAACTGTTTTTT. Protein product: CASSKRGLANEKLFF.

On this clone itself: Other DNA sequences within the sample encode an identical CDR3. The chain joins TRBV5-1 to TRBJ2-5; 8 bases agree with TRBD1. CDR1 and CDR2 (germline): SGHRS, YFSETQ. There are 14 residues in the CDR3. Trimming removed 3 bases from V and 4 bases from J; junction bases left unmatched: 5. The CDR3, as DNA: TGCGCCAGCAGCTCCGGGACAGGAAGAGAGACCCAGTACTTC. It is translated as CASSSGTGRETQYF.